This entry lists 7 T cell receptor beta chains sequenced from one sample in a study of blood T cell repertoires in COVID-19. Profiling relied on immunoSEQ multiplex PCR, and the TCRdb table lists in-frame clones only, not all of them. Counted here are about 73,000 clones, roughly four fifths occurring once; the ten biggest clones make up roughly 22%. The sequencing sample was made of peripheral blood. The receptors here all came from a woman aged 70-85 years with acute or convalescent COVID-19.

The V call is TRBV5-6, the J call TRBJ2-7; 15 nucleotides match TRBD2. CDR1 is SGHDT and CDR2 is YYEEEE in the germline V gene. The CDR3 has 18 amino acids. The ends lost 3 bases at V and 0 bases at J; junction bases unmatched: 7. DNA of the CDR3: TGTGCCAGCAGCTCCCGGACTAGCGGGAGGGCGAGCTCCTACGAGCAGTACTTC. It yields the protein CASSSRTSGRASSYEQYF.

This rearrangement joins TRBV20-1 to TRBJ1-2; 10 nucleotides agree with TRBD1. The V gene end was trimmed by 3 bases and the J gene end by 7 bases; junction bases not matched to a gene: 11. Germline CDR1 DFQATT, CDR2 SNEGSKA (reference sequence). This CDR3 has 15 amino acids. CDR3 sequence reads: CSASTSGGQGIGYTF. The CDR3 coding sequence is TGCAGTGCTAGTACCAGTGGGGGACAGGGGATTGGCTACACCTTC.

This clone showed up just a few times. This chain links TRBV11-1 with TRBJ2-2, with TRBD1 identical over 7 bases. The CDR3 runs 14 residues. Looked up from germline, CDR1 is SGHAT and CDR2 is FQDESV (reference sequence). J was trimmed by 7 bases and V by 3 bases; bases with no gene match: 5. The CDR3 loop reads CASSFRGNHGELFF. DNA for the CDR3: TGTGCCAGCAGCTTCAGGGGGAATCACGGGGAGCTGTTTTTT.

The V and J genes are TRBV4-1 and TRBJ2-5; a weak D match, TRBD2 (5 bases). Germline V gene lookup returns CDR1 MGHRA and CDR2 YSYEKL. This CDR3 has 14 amino acids. Trimming cost V 4 bases and J 6 bases, with 15 bases left between them. The CDR3 coding sequence is TGCGCCAGCAGCCCTCCTGGGAGATCGAAGACCCAGTACTTC. Residues: CASSPPGRSKTQYF.

V and J are TRBV19 and TRBJ1-6; 7 bases are a match to TRBD1. The CDR3 has 14 residues. Germline trimming cut 6 bases from V and 6 bases from J; bases unmatched to any gene: 5. The germline V gene has CDR1 LNHDA and CDR2 SQIVND (reference sequence). The CDR3 reads CASSLGQINSPLHF. The CDR3 nucleotides are TGTGCCAGTAGCCTGGGACAGATTAATTCACCCCTCCACTTT.

This rearrangement joins TRBV27 to TRBJ2-2; TRBD1 aligns across 11 bases. The CDR3 contains 15 residues. Germline loops: CDR1 MNHEY, CDR2 SMNVEV (reference sequence). J was trimmed by 5 bases and V by 6 bases; bases with no gene match: 5. CDR3 amino acids: CASRPDRGRTGELFF. The CDR3 nucleotides are TGTGCCAGCAGGCCGGACAGGGGGCGGACCGGGGAGCTGTTTTTT.

This clone was observed a handful of times. Other DNA sequences in the same sample also yield this CDR3. V is TRBV5-1 and J is TRBJ2-7, with unresolved D. The CDR3 is made up of 14 amino acids. Looked up from germline, CDR1 is SGHRS and CDR2 is YFSETQ. With 0 bases removed from V and 2 bases from J, the gap between germline ends came to 9 bases. The DNA of the CDR3 is TGCGCCAGCAGCTTGGTGGTACAGCCCTACGAGCAGTACTTC. Amino acid sequence: CASSLVVQPYEQYF.